A selection of T cell receptor beta chains follows, all from one sample in a study of T cells after yellow fever vaccination. TCRdb recomputed calls from the 5' RACE reads with MiXCR, one row per CDR3 protein. Among 250,000 to 300,000 distinct CDR3 sequences listed, about 5.2% were seen once. This sample comprised CD4+ T cells sorted from PBMCs, obtained on the day of the yellow fever booster vaccination. The receptor set was obtained from a young man who received the YFV17D yellow fever vaccine. The CDR3 runs from the conserved cysteine through the conserved F or W. A row's size may be missing; if present it is once, few, many or a size class.

clone_size: many; j_call: TRBJ1-1; v_call: TRBV20-1; cdr3_aa: CSASGEVNTEAFF
clone_size: few; j_call: TRBJ2-6; v_call: TRBV25-1; cdr3_aa: CASSGLQRSGANVLTF
clone_size: many; j_call: TRBJ2-5; v_call: TRBV28; cdr3_aa: CASSRTGNLQTQYF
clone_size: -; j_call: TRBJ1-1; v_call: TRBV29-1; cdr3_aa: CSVRGGNTEAFF
clone_size: few; j_call: TRBJ1-2; v_call: TRBV18; cdr3_aa: CASSPQGRRVYGYTF
clone_size: -; j_call: TRBJ2-3; v_call: TRBV9; cdr3_aa: CASSGRDSTDTQYF
clone_size: many; j_call: TRBJ2-3; v_call: TRBV4-2; cdr3_aa: CASSQEGLATDTQYF
clone_size: few; j_call: TRBJ1-5; v_call: TRBV30; cdr3_aa: CAWSYDSEQPQHF
clone_size: few; j_call: TRBJ2-2; v_call: TRBV7-2; cdr3_aa: CASSPGFPGELFF
clone_size: -; j_call: TRBJ2-1; v_call: TRBV7-2; cdr3_aa: CASRGSSYNEQFF
clone_size: -; j_call: TRBJ1-4; v_call: TRBV30; cdr3_aa: CAWNERLGEKLFF
clone_size: few; j_call: TRBJ2-2; v_call: TRBV7-2; cdr3_aa: CASSLGRPLNTGELFF
clone_size: few; j_call: TRBJ2-6; v_call: TRBV30; cdr3_aa: CARSGQGSGANVLTF
clone_size: few; j_call: TRBJ2-3; v_call: TRBV6-5; cdr3_aa: CASSRTGTGDTQYF
clone_size: few; j_call: TRBJ1-2; v_call: TRBV7-3; cdr3_aa: CASSSRLGGGYTF
clone_size: -; j_call: TRBJ1-2; v_call: TRBV6-2/TRBV6-3; cdr3_aa: CASSYGQPNYGYTF
clone_size: many; j_call: TRBJ1-5; v_call: TRBV12-3/TRBV12-4; cdr3_aa: CASSSRDPRTGTNQPQHF
clone_size: few; j_call: TRBJ2-7; v_call: TRBV30; cdr3_aa: CASGRAYEQYF
clone_size: many; j_call: TRBJ2-5; v_call: TRBV5-1; cdr3_aa: CASSLLSGLKLEETQYF
clone_size: few; j_call: TRBJ2-7; v_call: TRBV4-1; cdr3_aa: CASSQLGGSGQYF
clone_size: -; j_call: TRBJ2-3; v_call: TRBV5-6; cdr3_aa: CASSWDRETDTQYF
clone_size: many; j_call: TRBJ1-2; v_call: TRBV6-6; cdr3_aa: CASSYSQINYGYTF
clone_size: -; j_call: TRBJ2-5; v_call: TRBV11-2; cdr3_aa: CASSRRQPGTQYF
clone_size: few; j_call: TRBJ1-2; v_call: TRBV28; cdr3_aa: CASRTPGGIYGYTF
clone_size: many; j_call: TRBJ1-1; v_call: TRBV6-5; cdr3_aa: CASSFQGWNTEAFF
clone_size: many; j_call: TRBJ1-1; v_call: TRBV12-3/TRBV12-4; cdr3_aa: CASSLGEIRNFNTEAFF
clone_size: many; j_call: TRBJ1-6; v_call: TRBV20-1; cdr3_aa: CSARDRGFGSPLHF
clone_size: few; j_call: TRBJ2-7; v_call: TRBV7-6; cdr3_aa: CASSLRTSYEQYF
clone_size: few; j_call: TRBJ1-6; v_call: TRBV4-2; cdr3_aa: CASSPNPGTGNSPLHF
clone_size: many; j_call: TRBJ2-7; v_call: TRBV5-1; cdr3_aa: CASSLIGEYEQYF
clone_size: few; j_call: TRBJ1-2; v_call: TRBV19; cdr3_aa: CASSTGQGNNGYTF
clone_size: -; j_call: TRBJ1-1; v_call: TRBV3-1; cdr3_aa: CASSDSQGNTEAFF
clone_size: -; j_call: TRBJ2-7; v_call: TRBV27; cdr3_aa: CASSPGLEIYEQYF
clone_size: few; j_call: TRBJ2-7; v_call: TRBV11-2; cdr3_aa: CASSFPASGGGEQYF
clone_size: many; j_call: TRBJ2-1; v_call: TRBV12-3/TRBV12-4; cdr3_aa: CASRPGGTYNEQFF
clone_size: few; j_call: TRBJ1-1; v_call: TRBV5-4; cdr3_aa: CASSLAANLNTEAFF
clone_size: few; j_call: TRBJ2-7; v_call: TRBV7-2; cdr3_aa: CASRTETLRHEQYF
clone_size: many; j_call: TRBJ2-3; v_call: TRBV5-1; cdr3_aa: CASSFTSGGTDTQYF
clone_size: -; j_call: TRBJ1-1; v_call: TRBV18; cdr3_aa: CASSTDRQGEAFF
clone_size: -; j_call: TRBJ1-4; v_call: TRBV7-9; cdr3_aa: CASSFRGDEKLFF
clone_size: many; j_call: TRBJ1-5; v_call: TRBV6-5; cdr3_aa: CASRPPGQPQHF
clone_size: many; j_call: TRBJ1-4; v_call: TRBV4-1; cdr3_aa: CASSPRQGPLRKLFF
clone_size: many; j_call: TRBJ2-6; v_call: TRBV7-2; cdr3_aa: CASSSQTGRANVLTF